This TCR beta chain was recovered during a study of T cells in Graves' hyperthyroidism and ophthalmopathy. The CDR3 length is 16 residues. CDR1 and CDR2 (germline): DFQATT, SNEGSKA (reference sequence). The V segment lost 0 bases and the J segment 5 bases; nucleotides outside the gene matches: 11. Authors of the study amplified TCR beta CDR3 regions from RNA transcripts. During a first-round RT-PCR of the TCR CDR3, the HTBI primer set was used. One entry per CDR3 protein results from TCRdb running MiXCR on the multiplex PCR reads. The table lists around 690,000 distinct CDR3 sequences, 15% to 20% of them singletons, with around a sixth in the top ten. Across 18 months, stable Graves' hyperthyroidism was marked by no progression to ophthalmopathy.

Material for sequencing was blood. This chain joins TRBV20-1 and TRBJ2-7, with 9 bases aligning to TRBD2. This receptor was identified in a man aged 45 to 65 with Graves' hyperthyroidism. CDR3 sequence: CSARDLAGGESNEQYF. In DNA, the CDR3 is TGCAGTGCTAGAGATCTGGCGGGAGGGGAGAGTAACGAGCAGTACTTC.